This T cell receptor beta chain stems from a study of T-cell memory formation after mild COVID-19 (dated by TCRdb to about 2021). Looking at the study overall: Most TCR sequence clusters were specific to one of the two donors. T-cell clones expanding and contracting after mild COVID-19 in a couple of donors were tracked by longitudinal TCRalpha and TCRbeta repertoire sequencing. Two young, previously healthy adult volunteers, one female and one male, were included in the cohort.

Sequencing relied on an Illumina NovaSeq 6000. TCRalpha and TCRbeta cDNA libraries were constructed by 5'RACE with constant-segment primers, with sample barcodes and unique molecular identifiers being introduced. RNA was extracted from every sample with Trizol reagent. Library amplification was performed in two PCR steps, and a second sample barcode and Illumina TruSeq adapters were introduced in the second step. The libraries were sequenced on an Illumina NovaSeq using 2 x 150 bp paired-end reads. Per the original workflow: Demultiplexing of reads and collapsing into UMI-guided consensus sequences were performed with migec v1.2.7. Using mixcr v2.1.11, UMI consensuses were aligned to TRA and TRB V and J templates and then assembled into clonotypes. Expanded or contracted clonotypes were those called significant by both edgeR and NoisET, with noise models trained on biological replicates. For edgeR calls, the thresholds were a false discovery rate-adjusted p below 0.01 and a log2 fold-change of 1. PCA with hierarchical clustering of max-normalized trajectories of the 1000 most abundant clonotypes was used as exploratory dynamics analysis. Separately sequenced CD4+ and CD8+ repertoires were used to assign a CD4 or CD8 phenotype to each responding clone. The public sequencing data were trimmed at Q25 with fastp and processed into clonotypes with MiXCR by TCRdb, which kept only in-frame beta chains. One record per CDR3 amino acid sequence lists the most common genes and DNA. Here the V and J calls rest on TCRdb's processing, not on the authors' analysis. A total of 300,000 or so distinct CDR3 sequences appear in this sample, around 15% of them only once. About 23% of the sample comes from the top ten.

Looking up the germline V gene yields CDR1 KGHSH and CDR2 LQKENI. The V and J ends are trimmed by 0 bases and 2 bases, leaving 8 bases between them. From cysteine to phenylalanine, the CDR3 is 14 amino acids long. The CDR3 DNA has 42 bases and is translated from base 1. Broad study findings and their caveats: Contracting CD4+ clones were located mainly in the CM and EM memory subsets, whereas CD8+ clones were found to be enriched in EMRA. Some responding clones were detected in pre-infection memory, which suggested that pre-existing cross-reactive memory T cells had joined the SARS-CoV-2 response. Only a couple of mild cases were covered in the study, and larger cohorts including severe cases with pre-infection samples were considered necessary. Clones that contracted from day 15 to 85 showed balanced CD4/CD8 phenotypes, whereas a second wave of clones that expanded from day 15 to 37 leaned towards CD4+. SARS-CoV-2 specificity of the second-wave clones peaking on day 37 was not confirmed.

Ficoll-Paque density gradient centrifugation was used to isolate PBMCs. This clonotype was counted between two and nine times. What antigen it recognizes has not been identified. No base-level quality is on record; no much larger clone is a single base apart. Sequenced: PBMCs or a T cell subset sorted from them (not recorded which). The chain was built from TRBV18 and TRBJ2-7; the D gene is perhaps TRBD1, on 6 matching bases. This receptor was identified in a man between 18 and 35 years old who had mild COVID-19 (a few samples of this study predate the infection). The sample titles of this study are shuffled in the database, so cell type and time point are left out; the donor was told from shared clones. The CDR3 in this case is CASSPPDSTYEQYF. The DNA is as follows: TGTGCCAGCTCACCACCGGACAGCACCTACGAGCAGTACTTC.